This T cell receptor beta chain derives from a study of prognosis after radiotherapy for stage I lung cancer. Across the study: After radiotherapy, distant metastases were seen in a handful of patients (median around seven months), and no significant progression was seen in some 15. Study outcomes and limitations: Nobody established whether the expanded TCR clones were specific to the tumor.

Germline V lookup: CDR1 SGDLS, CDR2 YYNGEE. This CDR3 is 15 amino acids long. Trimming removed 2 bases from V and 6 bases from J; junction bases left unmatched: 7. Using two-round multiplex PCR, the authors amplified TCR beta CDR3 from genomic DNA. The first PCR round targeted every TRBV and TRBJ gene with specific primers. Second-round PCR used universal primers. Each CDR3 protein gets one entry after TCRdb re-called the multiplex PCR reads with MiXCR. The sample has about 12,000 distinct CDR3 sequences; roughly a third are singletons. The table lists this clonotype with many counts. Its antigen is undetermined. CT and PET/CT showed node-negative disease in all patients, who had no prior chemotherapy, radiotherapy or other malignancies.

The rearrangement links TRBV9 to TRBJ2-7; 11 nucleotides match TRBD2. Source: PBMCs, taken before or after stereotactic body radiation therapy (not recorded which). This TCR derives from a donor aged 50 or older with non-small cell lung cancer. The CDR3 here is CASSVTSGSSVEQYF. CDR3 nucleotides: TGTGCCAGCAGCGTCACTAGCGGGAGTTCGGTCGAGCAGTACTTC.